Below, 17 T cell receptor beta chains from the same sample are listed, as sequenced in a study of CD8 T cells in Susac syndrome. The authors reverse transcribed 0.5 to 1 ug RNA with random hexamers. TCRdb re-derived calls from the immunoSEQ multiplex PCR reads in MiXCR, one entry per CDR3 protein. The sample gives about 130,000 distinct CDR3 sequences, approximately 94% of which show up once; roughly 0.13% is in the top ten. The sequenced sample consisted of CD4+ T cells from PBMCs. The receptors come from a human donor with multiple sclerosis.

The chain is built from TRBV12-3 or TRBV12-4 and TRBJ2-5; TRBD2 aligns across 11 bases. The ends lost 3 bases at V and 7 bases at J; junction bases unmatched: 10. The CDR3 sequence is 16 residues long. The CDR3 reads CASSFAALAGGPTQYF. The CDR3 region has the DNA TGTGCCAGCAGTTTTGCTGCGCTAGCGGGGGGACCGACCCAGTACTTC.

The V call is TRBV30, the J call TRBJ1-5; D gene ambiguous. Germline V gene lookup returns CDR1 GTSNPN and CDR2 SVGIG (reference sequence). V dropped 3 bases and J dropped 0 bases, with 6 bases sitting between them. This CDR3 is built from 13 residues. CDR3 bases: TGTGCCTGGAGCCTGAATAGCAATCAGCCCCAGCATTTT. The encoded protein is CAWSLNSNQPQHF.

The V gene is TRBV6-2 or TRBV6-3, the J gene TRBJ2-3; D is undetermined. Germline assignment: CDR1 MNHEY and CDR2 SVGEGT. V lost 6 bases and J 2 bases, leaving 6 bases between the germline ends. The CDR3 is made up of 12 amino acids. Here the CDR3 DNA reads TGTGCCAGCAGCTTTTACACAGATACGCAGTATTTT. It specifies CASSFYTDTQYF.

V is TRBV29-1 and J is TRBJ1-2; D is uncertain. CDR1 and CDR2 from the germline V gene are SQVTM and ANQGSEA. The CDR3 loop spans 14 amino acids. V lost 7 bases, J lost 1 base, and 16 bases lay in between. The CDR3: CSARHGLDNYGYTF. The CDR3 nucleotides are TGCAGCGCCCGACACGGTTTGGATAACTATGGCTACACCTTC.

The V gene is TRBV12-3 or TRBV12-4, the J gene TRBJ2-3; 7 bases align to TRBD1. The CDR3 covers 16 residues. V lost 5 bases, J lost 5 bases, and 13 bases stayed unmatched. The CDR3 sequence: CASSIGGAGRGDTQYF. CDR3 coding DNA: TGTGCCAGCAGTATAGGGGGCGCTGGCCGGGGAGATACGCAGTATTTT.

The chain uses TRBV4-2 and TRBJ1-6; weak D call: TRBD1 (6 bases). The CDR3 spans 14 residues. Between the trimmed V and J ends, which lost 1 base and 12 bases, there was a span of 13 bases. In germline, CDR1 is LGHNA, CDR2 YNFKEQ. This chain's CDR3 is CASSQAGRTVPLHF. In DNA form, the CDR3 reads TGTGCCAGCAGCCAAGCCGGGAGGACAGTACCCCTCCACTTT.

In its sample, this clonotype was seen once. V is TRBV30 and J is TRBJ1-2; maybe TRBD1 (5 bases). From germline, CDR1 is GTSNPN and CDR2 SVGIG (reference sequence). V was trimmed by 3 bases and J by 4 bases, leaving 9 bases between them. CDR3 size: 12 residues. CDR3 residues: CAWSRDGYGYTF. The DNA of the CDR3 is TGTGCCTGGAGCCGGGACGGCTATGGCTACACCTTC.

This clonotype appeared once. The chain is built from TRBV29-1 and TRBJ1-5, with D possibly TRBD1 on 6 matching bases. Trimming removed 6 bases at V and 1 base at J, with 13 bases between. The V gene's germline CDR1 is SQVTM and CDR2 ANQGSEA. The CDR3 loop spans 14 amino acids. The CDR3 DNA follows: TGCAGCGTCGGGACAAGGAACAGCAATCAGCCCCAGCATTTT. Protein sequence: CSVGTRNSNQPQHF.

J is TRBJ2-3 and V is TRBV11-2; TRBD2 matches 11 bases. The germline V gene has CDR1 SGHAT and CDR2 FQNNGV. V shed 4 bases, J shed 2 bases, and the junction held 14 bases outside the gene matches. The CDR3 runs 19 residues. The CDR3 protein is CASSSSRLAGTLTTDTQYF. CDR3 coding DNA: TGTGCCAGCAGCTCCTCGAGACTAGCGGGGACGTTGACCACAGATACGCAGTATTTT. The full variable domain, in which reference TRBV11-2 and TRBJ2-3 provide the parts outside the CDR3, is EAGVAQSPRYKIIEKRQSVAFWCNPISGHATLYWYQQILGQGPKLLIQFQNNGVVDDSQLPKDRFSAERLKGVDSTLKIQPAKLEDSAVYLCASSSSRLAGTLTTDTQYFGPGTRLTVL.

A single count supports this clonotype. The CDR3 reads CASSPRRAANTGELFF. The CDR3 bases are TGTGCCAGCAGCCCGCGGAGAGCGGCGAACACCGGGGAGCTGTTTTTT. The V call is TRBV7-8, the J call TRBJ2-2; TRBD2 might be the D (5 bases). Deletions cut 5 bases from V and 0 bases from J, with 13 bases between. Germline V gene lookup returns CDR1 SGHVS and CDR2 FQNEAQ. The CDR3 length is 16 residues.

CDR3 loop: CASSQGRTGSYGYTF. The CDR3, as DNA: TGTGCCAGCAGCCAAGGCCGGACAGGGAGCTATGGCTACACCTTC. The chain employs TRBV3-1 and TRBJ1-2; 8 bases are a match to TRBD1. The CDR3 extends over 15 amino acids. Germline CDR1 and CDR2: LGHDT and YNNKEL (reference sequence). The V segment lost 1 base and the J segment 4 bases; nucleotides outside the gene matches: 5.

The chain uses TRBV19 and TRBJ1-1, with TRBD1 identical over 7 bases. Germline loops: CDR1 LNHDA, CDR2 SQIVND (reference sequence). The trim removed 7 bases at V and 7 bases at J, leaving 12 bases unmatched. The CDR3 spans 14 residues. CDR3 loop: CASMPGQNLHEAFF. CDR3 DNA: TGTGCCAGTATGCCGGGACAGAATCTTCATGAAGCTTTCTTT.

The genes are TRBV6-2 or TRBV6-3 and TRBJ2-2; D ambiguous. The length of the CDR3 is 11 residues. V was pared by 2 bases and J by 6 bases, with 1 base between. Germline assignment: CDR1 MNHEY and CDR2 SVGEGT. CDR3 loop: CASSYPGELFF. The CDR3, as DNA: TGTGCCAGCAGTTACCCCGGGGAGCTGTTTTTT.

The V call is TRBV30, the J call TRBJ1-4; no clear D gene. CDR1 is GTSNPN and CDR2 is SVGIG in the germline V gene (reference sequence). The CDR3 spans 13 residues. Deletions cut 4 bases from V and 7 bases from J, with 13 bases between. The CDR3 DNA reads TGTGCCTGGACCCCCCGCATGGGTGAAAAACTGTTTTTT. This translates into CAWTPRMGEKLFF.

V is TRBV30 and J is TRBJ2-5; TRBD1 aligns across 11 bases. This CDR3 spans 13 amino acids. The trim removed 4 bases at V and 4 bases at J, leaving 2 bases unmatched. Germline V gene lookup returns CDR1 GTSNPN and CDR2 SVGIG (reference sequence). CDR3 loop: CAWTGQGAETQYF. The CDR3 DNA sequence: TGTGCCTGGACAGGACAGGGGGCAGAGACCCAGTACTTC.

The CDR3 sequence: CASSSSRVETQYF. The CDR3 DNA is TGTGCCAGCAGTTCCTCGAGGGTGGAGACCCAGTACTTC. The chain couples TRBV27 to TRBJ2-5; D is possibly TRBD2 (5 bases). V was trimmed by 4 bases and J by 5 bases, leaving 11 bases between them. Germline values: CDR1 MNHEY, CDR2 SMNVEV (reference sequence). The CDR3 contains 13 residues.

The genes are TRBV10-3 and TRBJ2-7; D is ambiguous. The CDR3 is made up of 14 amino acids. The ends were cut back, 6 bases at V and 3 bases at J, with 15 bases in the middle. Germline CDR1 reads ENHRY; CDR2 reads SYGVKD. The CDR3 is CAISSSTSDYEQYF. The DNA for the CDR3 is TGTGCCATCAGCTCCTCGACATCGGACTACGAGCAGTACTTC.